Following are 26 T cell receptor beta chains from one sample sequenced in a study of cytomegalovirus exposure and HLA in healthy donors. The PCR made use of 60 Vbeta and 13 Jbeta primers. The table came from immunoSEQ multiplex PCR; TCRdb's copy has only in-frame clones and leaves some out. The top ten hold roughly 4% of the sample, which has about 100,000 clones, 76% seen once. Sequencing was carried out using PBMCs. The receptor set was obtained from a man between 35 and 55 years old in good health and CMV-seronegative.

This clone was detected only a few times. V and J are TRBV6-1 and TRBJ1-1; D not resolved. Trimming stripped 7 bases from V and 3 bases from J, with 15 bases between. CDR1 is MNHNS and CDR2 is SASEGT in the germline V gene. This CDR3 comprises 14 residues. CDR3 sequence: CASTLYNGDTEAFF. As DNA, the CDR3 is TGTGCCAGCACCTTGTACAACGGGGACACTGAAGCTTTCTTT.

J is TRBJ2-5 and V is TRBV29-1; 10 bases fit TRBD1. The CDR3 is made up of 14 amino acids. The germline CDR1 and CDR2 sequences are SQVTM and ANQGSEA. Trimming cost V 2 bases and J 4 bases; bases outside gene matches: 4. In DNA, the CDR3 is TGCAGCGTTGAATTAGACAGGGGGCGAGAGACCCAGTACTTC. It translates to CSVELDRGRETQYF. The full variable domain, with the rest looked up from reference TRBV29-1 and TRBJ2-5, is SAVISQKPSRDICQRGTSLTIQCQVDSQVTMMFWYRQQPGQSLTLIATANQGSEATYESGFVIDKFPISRPNLTFSTLTVSNMSPEDSSIYLCSVELDRGRETQYFGPGTRLLVL.

The CDR3 region is CASSSGTGNTYNSPLHF. The CDR3 region has the DNA TGTGCCAGCAGTTCCGGGACAGGGAACACCTATAATTCACCCCTCCACTTT. The genes are TRBV2 and TRBJ1-6; 9 positions match TRBD1. The CDR3 length is 17 residues. CDR1 is SNHLY, CDR2 FYNNEI, per germline. V lost 5 bases and J lost 2; bases outside the gene matches: 7.

J is TRBJ2-4 and V is TRBV5-5, with a weak D call TRBD2 (7 bases). V lost 1 base and J lost 7, with 18 bases in between. From germline, CDR1 is SGHKS and CDR2 YYEKEE (reference sequence). CDR3 size: 16 residues. The chain's CDR3 is CASSLTLGGGENIQYF. The CDR3 coding sequence is TGTGCCAGCAGCTTGACCCTCGGAGGGGGGGAGAACATTCAGTACTTC.

This rearrangement joins TRBV18 to TRBJ2-2; D gene unclear. The CDR3 is made up of 12 amino acids. CDR1 and CDR2 (germline): KGHSH, LQKENI. Trimming left V 3 bases short and J 7 bases short, with 6 bases between. CDR3 DNA: TGTGCCAGCTCACCCCTCGGCGGGGAGCTGTTTTTT. Amino acid sequence: CASSPLGGELFF.

V is TRBV28 and J is TRBJ1-2; no reliable D call. The CDR3 length is 14 residues. Trimming removed 8 bases at V and 4 bases at J, with 17 bases between. Germline CDR1 MDHEN, CDR2 SYDVKM. CDR3 in amino acids: CASLAERPTYGYTF. DNA for the CDR3: TGTGCCAGCTTGGCGGAGCGACCGACCTATGGCTACACCTTC.

In regard to this clone: This same CDR3 is encoded by further DNA sequences in the sample. This chain links TRBV28 with TRBJ1-2, with 10 bases identical to TRBD1. The junction had 2 bases not matched to a gene; V was cut back by 4 bases and J by 6 bases. Per the germline V gene, CDR1 is MDHEN and CDR2 is SYDVKM. This CDR3 has 13 residues. The CDR3 region has the DNA TGTGCCAGCAGTTCCGGACAGGGGGATGGCTACACCTTC. Translating gives CASSSGQGDGYTF.

The rearrangement uses TRBV9 and TRBJ1-5; TRBD1 matches at 8 bases. V trimming: 4 bases; J trimming: 6 bases; junction bases outside the gene matches: 6. CDR1 is SGDLS and CDR2 is YYNGEE in the germline V gene. The CDR3 loop spans 14 amino acids. The CDR3 region has the DNA TGTGCCAGCAGCCCCGGACAGGGCCTTCAGCCCCAGCATTTT. It codes for CASSPGQGLQPQHF.

This clone is categorized as medium-sized (0.01 to 0.1%). The gene calls are TRBV7-9 and TRBJ2-7, with TRBD2 identical over 8 bases. The ends lost 6 bases at V and 2 bases at J; junction bases unmatched: 3. The CDR3 totals 13 residues. Germline loops: CDR1 SEHNR, CDR2 FQNEAQ (reference sequence). The DNA for the CDR3 is TGTGCCAGCAGAGAGGGACTAGCCTACGAGCAGTACTTC. It translates to CASREGLAYEQYF.

J is TRBJ2-7 and V is TRBV4-2; 8 positions agree with TRBD2. Losses at the gene ends were 1 base for V and 4 bases for J; bases not matched to a gene: 9. This CDR3 is built from 16 residues. Per germline, CDR1 LGHNA and CDR2 YNFKEQ. DNA for the CDR3: TGTGCCAGCAGCCAAGTTTGGGGCGGGGGGAAATACGAGCAGTACTTC. Its translation is CASSQVWGGGKYEQYF.

V usage is TRBV27 and J usage is TRBJ2-7; TRBD1 matches 12 bases. V lost 8 bases and J lost 11; bases outside the gene matches: 7. The germline gives CDR1 MNHEY, CDR2 SMNVEV (reference sequence). CDR3 length: 12 amino acids. This CDR3 reads CASGTGGVGEYF. The DNA for the CDR3 is TGTGCCAGCGGGACAGGGGGCGTCGGTGAGTACTTC.

V and J are TRBV30 and TRBJ2-3, with D possibly being TRBD1 (5 bases). Germline V lookup: CDR1 GTSNPN, CDR2 SVGIG (reference sequence). The CDR3 spans 14 residues. With 3 bases removed from V and 4 bases from J, the gap between germline ends came to 14 bases. The chain's CDR3 is CAWRDTGAADTQYF. CDR3 DNA sequence: TGTGCCTGGAGAGATACAGGAGCCGCAGATACGCAGTATTTT.

This clone was detected a few times. This specimen includes other DNA sequences encoding the same CDR3. The V gene is TRBV6-5, the J gene TRBJ1-3; 10 positions match TRBD1. V was pared by 5 bases and J by 4 bases, with 2 bases of the junction left unmatched. Germline V gene data show CDR1 as MNHEY and CDR2 as SVGAGI. The CDR3 runs 14 residues. The CDR3 reads CASSTGQGGNTIYF. The CDR3 DNA follows: TGTGCCAGCAGTACGGGACAGGGGGGAAACACCATATATTTT.

The rearrangement uses TRBV5-1 and TRBJ2-3, with TRBD2 matching 15 bases. Per the germline V gene, CDR1 is SGHRS and CDR2 is YFSETQ. This CDR3 contains 15 residues. V shed 5 bases, J shed 6 bases, and the junction held 4 bases outside the gene matches. The CDR3 bases are TGCGCCAGCAGTTCGGGACTAGCGGGGGGCGATACGCAGTATTTT. Its translation: CASSSGLAGGDTQYF. Using reference TRBV5-1 and TRBJ2-3 for the parts outside the CDR3, the full variable domain is KAGVTQTPRYLIKTRGQQVTLSCSPISGHRSVSWYQQTPGQGLQFLFEYFSETQRNKGNFPGRFSGRQFSNSRSEMNVSTLELGDSALYLCASSSGLAGGDTQYFGPGTRLTVL.

The V and J genes are TRBV19 and TRBJ2-2; TRBD1 agrees at 9 bases. The CDR3 extends over 16 amino acids. With 3 bases clipped from V and 3 bases from J, the junction kept 5 bases outside the gene matches. CDR1 and CDR2 from the germline V gene are LNHDA and SQIVND (reference sequence). The chain's CDR3 is CASSMATGGYTGELFF. The DNA for the CDR3 is TGTGCCAGTAGTATGGCGACAGGGGGGTACACCGGGGAGCTGTTTTTT.

This clone was counted only a few times. The chain carries TRBV19 and TRBJ2-7; 10 bases line up with TRBD1. Trimming at V came to 3 bases and at J to 2 bases, leaving 4 bases not matched to a gene. CDR3 length: 15 amino acids. Germline V lookup: CDR1 LNHDA, CDR2 SQIVND (reference sequence). In DNA form, the CDR3 reads TGTGCCAGTAGTATCTCCGGACAGGGGGCCTACGAGCAGTACTTC. Translating gives CASSISGQGAYEQYF.

This chain connects TRBV18 to TRBJ2-3; no definite D call. V lost 4 bases and J 4 bases, leaving 6 bases between the germline ends. The germline gives CDR1 KGHSH, CDR2 LQKENI. The length of the CDR3 is 12 residues. In DNA, the CDR3 is TGTGCCAGCTCACTCCAATCAGATACGCAGTATTTT. It is translated as CASSLQSDTQYF.

In its sample, this clone was seen once. The chain carries TRBV14 and TRBJ2-5; D is undetermined. Trimming left V 4 bases short and J 1 base short, with 10 bases between. Germline V lookup: CDR1 SGHDN, CDR2 FVKESK. The CDR3 totals 14 residues. The CDR3 nucleotides are TGTGCCAGCAGCCTATCCCTATCCCAAGAGACCCAGTACTTC. This translates into CASSLSLSQETQYF.

The chain links TRBV19 to TRBJ1-2, with 8 bases matching TRBD1. Germline loops: CDR1 LNHDA, CDR2 SQIVND (reference sequence). Germline trimming cut 10 bases from V and 4 bases from J; bases unmatched to any gene: 11. This CDR3 region has 14 residues. CDR3 sequence (DNA): TGTGCCACCGAAGGACAGGGAAGGAGCTATGGCTACACCTTC. This translates into CATEGQGRSYGYTF.

This clone was observed once. V and J are TRBV15 and TRBJ1-1; D is unclear. The V end lost 0 bases, the J end lost 1 base, and 3 bases lay between the germline ends. CDR3 length equals 13 residues. The germline CDR1 and CDR2 sequences are LNHNV and YYDKDF (reference sequence). The CDR3: CATSRDRNTEAFF. The CDR3 coding sequence is TGTGCCACCAGCAGAGACAGGAACACTGAAGCTTTCTTT.

This clone was observed once. The chain carries TRBV15 and TRBJ1-3; D is unresolved. Germline assignment: CDR1 LNHNV and CDR2 YYDKDF (reference sequence). The CDR3 loop spans 15 amino acids. The V and J ends lost 0 bases and 2 bases respectively, with 8 bases between them. Here the CDR3 reads CATSRDLGAGNTIYF. In DNA form, the CDR3 reads TGTGCCACCAGCAGAGATCTGGGAGCTGGAAACACCATATATTTT.

This clone has a single count. CDR3 sequence: CASSDGGTGRYEQYV. The CDR3 DNA follows: TGTGCCAGCAGTGACGGCGGGACGGGCCGCTACGAGCAGTACGTC. The chain carries TRBV6-1 and TRBJ2-7; possible D gene TRBD2, 6 bases. The CDR3 consists of 15 residues. Germline CDR1 is MNHNS and CDR2 is SASEGT. The V end was cut by 3 bases, the J end by 3 bases, with 15 bases between.

V usage is TRBV7-2 and J usage is TRBJ2-5; tentatively, D is TRBD1 (7 bases). V gave up 1 base and J gave up 3 bases, with 9 bases separating them. The germline CDR1 and CDR2 sequences are SGHTA and FQGNSA. The CDR3 has 14 amino acids. The CDR3 here is CASSLGRGEETQYF. The CDR3 DNA reads as TGTGCCAGCAGCTTAGGCAGGGGGGAAGAGACCCAGTACTTC.

This clone was seen just once. J is TRBJ1-6 and V is TRBV4-1; 7 bases align to TRBD1. This CDR3 is 15 amino acids long. V shed 3 bases and J 7 bases; nucleotides not matched to a gene: 6. The germline gives CDR1 MGHRA, CDR2 YSYEKL. CDR3 coding DNA: TGCGCCAGCAGCCACCTACAGGGGAGGAATTCACCCCTCCACTTT. This encodes CASSHLQGRNSPLHF.

In DNA form, the CDR3 reads TGTGCCAGCAGTGCCCCGGGGACTGAAGCTTTCTTT. As protein: CASSAPGTEAFF. The chain employs TRBV27 and TRBJ1-1; D unclear. The CDR3 loop spans 12 amino acids. Looked up from germline, CDR1 is MNHEY and CDR2 is SMNVEV (reference sequence). Trimming cost V 5 bases and J 5 bases, with 9 bases left between them.

V gene TRBV18 combines with J gene TRBJ2-7; D is uncertain. The CDR3 totals 14 residues. V was clipped by 6 bases and J by 6 bases, with 18 bases between them. CDR1 and CDR2 (germline): KGHSH, LQKENI. The CDR3 sequence: CASSPTLGEGEQYF. CDR3 DNA sequence: TGTGCCAGCTCCCCAACTTTGGGCGAAGGCGAGCAGTACTTC.